Below, one T cell receptor (beta chain) is given with its context. Antigen: not known. The record originates from a study of spatial heterogeneity in lung cancer. The overall study: 72 TRACERx patients with early, untreated non-small cell lung cancer donated samples. When available, follow-up PBMC samples taken a median of around two years after resection were sequenced. Study-level points and caveats: Among blood samples, ubiquitous expanded tumor TCRs appeared more at resection than at follow-up.

All TCR cDNA molecules were individually tagged with a unique molecular identifier. TCRdb re-called the 5' RACE reads with MiXCR, one entry per CDR3 protein. The sample carries around 47,000 distinct CDR3 sequences, around 7.7% recorded once. The time point: blood at routine non-recurrence follow-up after resection. In each case, whole RNA from tumor, nontumor lung or frozen PBMC was sequenced unsorted. The germline V gene encodes CDR1 PRHDT and CDR2 FYEKMQ (reference sequence). CDR3 length equals 16 residues. The trim removed 5 bases at V and 2 bases at J, leaving 6 bases unmatched. The sequencing here drew on PBMCs, taken at follow-up. The chain combines TRBV13 with TRBJ2-6; 7 nucleotides agree with TRBD2. This TCR was recovered from a female donor with early-stage non-small cell lung cancer. The CDR3 protein is CASSPWGGPGANVLTF. CDR3 DNA sequence: TGTGCCAGCAGCCCCTGGGGAGGGCCTGGGGCCAACGTCCTGACTTTC.